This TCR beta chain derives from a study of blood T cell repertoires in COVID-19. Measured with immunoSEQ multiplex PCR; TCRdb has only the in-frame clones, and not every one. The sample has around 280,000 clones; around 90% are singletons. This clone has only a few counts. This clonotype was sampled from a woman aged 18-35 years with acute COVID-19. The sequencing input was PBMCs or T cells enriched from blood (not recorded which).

CDR3: CASSAGTYYEQYF. CDR3 coding DNA: TGTGCCAGCAGCGCAGGAACCTACTACGAGCAGTACTTC. The V call is TRBV5-4, the J call TRBJ2-7; D unclear. Per the germline V gene, CDR1 is SGHNT and CDR2 is YYREEE (reference sequence). CDR3 length: 13 amino acids. Trimming shortened V by 4 bases and J by 3 bases, and 11 bases separated the two germline ends.